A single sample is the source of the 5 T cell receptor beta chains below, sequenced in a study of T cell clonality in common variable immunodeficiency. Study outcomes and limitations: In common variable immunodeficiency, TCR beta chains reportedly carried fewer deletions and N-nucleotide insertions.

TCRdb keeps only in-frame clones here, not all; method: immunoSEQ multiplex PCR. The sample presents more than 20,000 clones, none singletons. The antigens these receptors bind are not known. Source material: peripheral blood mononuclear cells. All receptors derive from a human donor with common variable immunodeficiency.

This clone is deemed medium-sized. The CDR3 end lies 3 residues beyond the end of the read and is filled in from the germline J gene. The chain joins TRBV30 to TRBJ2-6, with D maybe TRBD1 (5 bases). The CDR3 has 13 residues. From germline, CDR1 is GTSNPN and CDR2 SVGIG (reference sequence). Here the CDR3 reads CAWSVKTAGVLTF. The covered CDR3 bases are TGTGCCTGGAGTGTAAAGACAGCCGGGGTC.

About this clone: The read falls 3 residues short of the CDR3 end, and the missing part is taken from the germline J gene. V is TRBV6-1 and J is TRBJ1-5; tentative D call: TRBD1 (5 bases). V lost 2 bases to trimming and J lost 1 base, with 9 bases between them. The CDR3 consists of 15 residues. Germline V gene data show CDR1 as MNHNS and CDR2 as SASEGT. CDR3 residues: CASSEQGLSNQPQHF. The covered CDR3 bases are TGTGCCAGCAGTGAACAGGGTCTGAGCAATCAGCCC.

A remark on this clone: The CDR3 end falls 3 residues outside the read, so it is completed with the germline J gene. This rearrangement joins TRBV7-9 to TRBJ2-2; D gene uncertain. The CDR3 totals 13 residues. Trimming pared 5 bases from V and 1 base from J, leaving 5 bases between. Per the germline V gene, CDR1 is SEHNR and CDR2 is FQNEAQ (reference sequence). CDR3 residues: CASSQLNTGELFF. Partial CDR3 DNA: TGTGCCAGCAGCCAATTGAACACCGGGGAG.

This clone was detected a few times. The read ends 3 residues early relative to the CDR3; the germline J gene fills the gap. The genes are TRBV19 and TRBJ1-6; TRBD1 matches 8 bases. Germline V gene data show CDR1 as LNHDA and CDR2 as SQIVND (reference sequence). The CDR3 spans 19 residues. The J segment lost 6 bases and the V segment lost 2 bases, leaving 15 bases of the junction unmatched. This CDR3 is CASSIKGWDRQPPNSPLHF. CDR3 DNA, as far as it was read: TGTGCCAGTAGTATAAAGGGGTGGGACAGGCAGCCCCCTAATTCACCC.

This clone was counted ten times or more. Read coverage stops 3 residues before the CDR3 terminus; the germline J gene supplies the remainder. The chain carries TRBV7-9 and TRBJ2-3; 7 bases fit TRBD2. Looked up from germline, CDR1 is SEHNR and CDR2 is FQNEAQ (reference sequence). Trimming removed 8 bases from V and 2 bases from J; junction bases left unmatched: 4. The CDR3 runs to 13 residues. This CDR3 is CASSGTNTDTQYF. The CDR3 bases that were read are TGTGCCAGCTCCGGGACTAACACAGATACG.